This T cell receptor (beta chain) was sequenced during a study of radiation and T cells in renal cell carcinoma. Here immunoSEQ multiplex PCR was the method, and the copy in TCRdb shows in-frame clones only, minus some. The sample has around 94,000 clones, 85% seen once. The time point denotes: blood 4 weeks post-SBRT, at nephrectomy. Noted treatment: 15 Gy SBRT to primary tumor, nephrectomy 4 weeks later. The sample in question was blood, obtained from a patient whose treatment included radiotherapy and nephrectomy. This TCR came from a man aged 50-60 years with renal cell carcinoma.

The CDR3 region has the DNA TGTGCCAGTAGCCTGACAGGACCTGGCCAAGAGCAGTACTTC. Translation: CASSLTGPGQEQYF. The chain joins TRBV19 to TRBJ2-7, with D tentatively TRBD1 (6 bases). Germline V gene sequence: CDR1 LNHDA, CDR2 SQIVND (reference sequence). Trimming left V 6 bases short and J 7 bases short, with 19 bases between. The CDR3 is 14 residues long.